The clone carrying this TCR beta chain was detected only a few times. This entry belongs to a study of blood T cells in healthy people across ages. The CDR3 covers 16 residues. V was pared by 5 bases and J by 6 bases, with 22 bases between. Germline V lookup: CDR1 SGHTA, CDR2 FQGNSA. Peripheral blood samples of around 11 milliliters were drawn from each donor. Through a sample-barcoded 5' primer and a J-beta primer mix, a second PCR was run for roughly 6 to 11 cycles. A single record per CDR3 protein comes from TCRdb applying MiXCR to the 5' RACE reads. The top ten clones hold under 15% of a sample with some 880,000 distinct CDR3 sequences, about 34% of them seen once.

Sequences were obtained from blood. The chain joins TRBV7-2 to TRBJ1-1; a weak D match, TRBD1 (5 bases). This TCR was sampled from a man between 18 and 29 years old in good health. This CDR3 reads CASSPEMGQGSPEAFF. For the CDR3, the DNA is TGTGCCAGCAGCCCCGAGATGGGGCAGGGATCGCCTGAAGCTTTCTTT.